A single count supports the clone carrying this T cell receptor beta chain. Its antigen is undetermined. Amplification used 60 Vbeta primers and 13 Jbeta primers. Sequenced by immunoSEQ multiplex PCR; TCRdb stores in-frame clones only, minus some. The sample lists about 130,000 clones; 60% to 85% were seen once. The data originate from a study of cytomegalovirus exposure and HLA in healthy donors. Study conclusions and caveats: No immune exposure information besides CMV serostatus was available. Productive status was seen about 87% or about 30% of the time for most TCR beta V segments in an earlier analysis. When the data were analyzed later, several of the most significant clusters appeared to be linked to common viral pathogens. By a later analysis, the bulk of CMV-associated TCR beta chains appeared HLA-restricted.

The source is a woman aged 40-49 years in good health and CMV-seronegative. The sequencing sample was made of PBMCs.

CDR3 in DNA: TGTGCCAGCAGTTACAACAAGGACAGCACTGAAGCTTTCTTT. This sequence encodes CASSYNKDSTEAFF. V is TRBV6-5 and J is TRBJ1-1, with D possibly TRBD1 on 6 matching bases. CDR1 and CDR2 from the germline V gene are MNHEY and SVGAGI. Trimming shortened V by 2 bases and J by 4 bases, and 11 bases separated the two germline ends. The CDR3 consists of 14 residues.